This TCR beta chain originates from a study of spatial heterogeneity in lung cancer. As for time point: blood at routine non-recurrence follow-up after resection. The authors sequenced whole RNA from tumor, nontumor lung or frozen PBMC without sorting. The junction had 7 bases not matched to a gene; V was cut back by 4 bases and J by 0 bases. Germline V gives CDR1 LGHDT, CDR2 YNNKEL (reference sequence). CDR3 length: 16 residues. This clonotype showed up many times. MiXCR, run by TCRdb on the 5' RACE reads, gives a single entry per CDR3 protein. The repertoire holds approximately 27,000 distinct CDR3 sequences, approximately 6% seen once, with around 23% in the top ten.

This sequence joins TRBV3-1 and TRBJ2-3, with 7 nucleotides matching TRBD2. The receptor's source is a male donor with early-stage non-small cell lung cancer. The material was PBMCs, obtained at follow-up. CDR3 residues: CASSRSGGWSTDTQYF. The CDR3, as DNA: TGTGCCAGCAGCCGGTCGGGGGGATGGAGCACAGATACGCAGTATTTT.